The 17 T cell receptor beta chains presented below share a single source sample, sequenced in a study of blood T cell repertoires in COVID-19. Only in-frame clones appear in the TCRdb table, and some are missing; sequencing was by immunoSEQ multiplex PCR. The table lists about 200,000 clones, approximately 92% of them singletons. What was sequenced was PBMCs or T cells enriched from blood (not recorded which). All receptors derive from a woman aged 40 to 50 with acute COVID-19.

This clone has just one count. V usage is TRBV7-9 and J usage is TRBJ2-1, with D possibly matching TRBD1 (7 bases). The germline V gene encodes CDR1 SEHNR and CDR2 FQNEAQ (reference sequence). V lost 4 bases to trimming and J lost 6 bases, with 13 bases between them. This CDR3 has 14 residues. The DNA for the CDR3 is TGTGCCAGCAGCTCCAACAGGGGAGGCAATGAGCAGTTCTTC. It specifies CASSSNRGGNEQFF. Full variable domain (rest looked up from reference TRBV7-9 and TRBJ2-1): DTGVSQNPRHKITKRGQNVTFRCDPISEHNRLYWYRQTLGQGPEFLTYFQNEAQLEKSRLLSDRFSAERPKGSFSTLEIQRTEQGDSAMYLCASSSNRGGNEQFFGPGTRLTVL.

This clone was counted between two and nine times. The J gene is TRBJ1-5, the V gene TRBV20-1, with 9 bases fitting TRBD1. The CDR3 contains 16 residues. Germline values: CDR1 DFQATT, CDR2 SNEGSKA (reference sequence). V lost 3 bases and J lost 0; bases outside the gene matches: 6. CDR3 DNA sequence: TGCAGTGCTAGTATATGGGACAGGGTTAGCAATCAGCCCCAGCATTTT. This sequence encodes CSASIWDRVSNQPQHF.

The rearrangement links TRBV5-1 to TRBJ1-4; tentatively, D is TRBD1 (5 bases). Germline V gene lookup returns CDR1 SGHRS and CDR2 YFSETQ. The ends were cut back, 1 base at V and 8 bases at J, with 15 bases in the middle. CDR3 length: 15 amino acids. The DNA for the CDR3 is TGCGCCAGCAGCTTGAGGGGAGGGACGGAGGAAAAACTGTTTTTT. It is translated as CASSLRGGTEEKLFF.

This chain links TRBV15 with TRBJ2-5; 15 bases fit TRBD2. This CDR3 has 17 amino acids. Germline CDR1 reads LNHNV; CDR2 reads YYDKDF (reference sequence). V was pared by 1 base and J by 5 bases, with 5 bases of the junction left unmatched. The CDR3 DNA is TGTGCCACCAGCAGAGGGACTAGCGGGAGGGCCAGGGAGACCCAGTACTTC. Translated, it gives CATSRGTSGRARETQYF.

This clone was detected once. CDR3 in amino acids: CATSGQGLHEQYF. CDR3 in DNA: TGTGCCACGTCGGGACAGGGTCTGCACGAGCAGTACTTC. The chain uses TRBV2 and TRBJ2-7, with 9 positions matching TRBD1. V dropped 10 bases and J dropped 5; count of bases not matched to a gene: 9. Germline assignment: CDR1 SNHLY and CDR2 FYNNEI. CDR3 length equals 13 residues.

V and J are TRBV5-1 and TRBJ1-6; 8 bases fit TRBD1. J gave up 10 bases and V 0 bases, and 3 bases lay outside the gene matches. This CDR3 has 14 amino acids. Germline CDR1 reads SGHRS; CDR2 reads YFSETQ. The chain's CDR3 is CASSLGQGLSPLHF. For the CDR3, the DNA is TGCGCCAGCAGCTTGGGACAGGGGCTCTCACCCCTCCACTTT.

The rearrangement uses TRBV19 and TRBJ2-3, with a tentative D call TRBD2 (5 bases). The germline CDR1 and CDR2 sequences are LNHDA and SQIVND (reference sequence). The V end lost 9 bases, the J end lost 0 bases, and 13 bases lay between the germline ends. The CDR3 totals 14 residues. The CDR3 bases are TGTGCCAGCGGGGTGGGCCCAAGCACAGATACGCAGTATTTT. Amino acids: CASGVGPSTDTQYF.

The V call is TRBV4-2, the J call TRBJ2-7; D perhaps matches TRBD2 (7 bases). The V end lost 4 bases, the J end lost 2 bases, and 18 bases lay between the germline ends. The CDR3 is 16 amino acids. From germline, CDR1 is LGHNA and CDR2 YNFKEQ. The CDR3: CASSPRRGGQTYEQYF. In DNA, the CDR3 is TGTGCCAGCAGCCCCCGTAGGGGGGGCCAGACCTACGAGCAGTACTTC.

This rearrangement joins TRBV3-1 (or the pseudogene TRBV3-2) to TRBJ2-3, with D uncertain. Germline V CDR1 and CDR2: LGHDT, YNNKEL (reference sequence). The ends were cut back, 3 bases at V and 1 base at J, with 11 bases in the middle. The CDR3 has 15 amino acids. CDR3 coding DNA: TGTGCCAGCAGCCAGTCGACTGGTCGCACAGATACGCAGTATTTT. As protein: CASSQSTGRTDTQYF.

This chain joins TRBV4-2 and TRBJ1-4; D is unclear. The CDR3 has 16 residues. The germline V gene encodes CDR1 LGHNA and CDR2 YNFKEQ. The V gene lost 0 bases and the J gene lost 0 bases, with 8 bases spanning the gap. The CDR3 loop is CASSQDAASTNEKLFF. The CDR3 nucleotides are TGTGCCAGCAGCCAAGATGCAGCGTCAACTAATGAAAAACTGTTTTTT.

The V and J genes are TRBV7-3 and TRBJ2-1; TRBD1 matches 9 bases. J was trimmed by 9 bases and V by 5 bases; bases with no gene match: 11. Germline CDR1 and CDR2: SGHTA and FQGTGA. The CDR3 length is 15 residues. In nucleotides, the CDR3 is TGTGCCAGCAGCCCCGCGGGACAGGGTGTTACTGAGCAGTTCTTC. It specifies CASSPAGQGVTEQFF.

The J gene is TRBJ1-1, the V gene TRBV27; D ambiguous. Germline V gene lookup returns CDR1 MNHEY and CDR2 SMNVEV (reference sequence). CDR3 length equals 13 residues. Trimming removed 1 base from V and 2 bases from J, with 5 bases in between. The CDR3 region is CASSLLRNTEAFF. CDR3 in DNA: TGTGCCAGCAGTTTATTGCGTAACACTGAAGCTTTCTTT.

The rearrangement joins TRBV28 to TRBJ1-5; TRBD1 matches 9 bases. The ends lost 4 bases at V and 0 bases at J; junction bases unmatched: 13. Looked up from germline, CDR1 is MDHEN and CDR2 is SYDVKM. CDR3 length: 19 residues. The CDR3 here is CASSSQGAREIYSNQPQHF. The CDR3 bases are TGTGCCAGCAGTTCACAGGGGGCCAGAGAAATCTATAGCAATCAGCCCCAGCATTTT.

The chain carries TRBV9 and TRBJ2-2, with TRBD2 identical over 7 bases. This CDR3 is built from 14 residues. Germline CDR1 and CDR2: SGDLS and YYNGEE. V shed 7 bases and J 7 bases; nucleotides not matched to a gene: 10. CDR3 DNA: TGTGCCAGCTCCGGGGAGGGAAGAGTCGGGGAGCTGTTTTTT. Translation: CASSGEGRVGELFF.

The chain combines TRBV28 with TRBJ2-1, with TRBD2 identical over 11 bases. V lost 3 bases, J lost 3 bases, and 7 bases stayed unmatched. The germline gives CDR1 MDHEN, CDR2 SYDVKM. The CDR3 runs to 17 residues. CDR3 sequence (DNA): TGTGCCAGCAGTTTCTCCGTTAGCGGGGGGGACTACAATGAGCAGTTCTTC. It encodes CASSFSVSGGDYNEQFF.

V and J are TRBV7-9 and TRBJ1-5; 8 bases are a match to TRBD1. This CDR3 has 14 residues. Trimming at V came to 4 bases and at J to 6 bases, leaving 5 bases not matched to a gene. Germline CDR1 reads SEHNR; CDR2 reads FQNEAQ (reference sequence). In nucleotides, the CDR3 is TGTGCCAGCAGCTCTACAGGGGGAGGTCAGCCCCAGCATTTT. It codes for CASSSTGGGQPQHF.

Only a few counts were recorded for this clone. This rearrangement joins TRBV4-3 to TRBJ2-7; 7 bases fit TRBD2. The trim removed 2 bases at V and 7 bases at J, leaving 11 bases unmatched. CDR1 and CDR2 (germline): LGHNA, YSLEER. This CDR3 spans 15 amino acids. CDR3 nucleotide sequence: TGCGCCAGCAGCCAAAGGGTTACGGGGGAGGGGGAGCAGTACTTC. Its protein product is CASSQRVTGEGEQYF.